The clone carrying this T cell receptor beta chain has more than one count but fewer than ten. Antigen unknown. The sample is drawn from a study of identical twins' blood T cells. Study-wide results and caveats: Environmental influences on twin similarity could not be excluded.

Sample barcodes were added at both library ends during cDNA synthesis. TCRdb processed the 5' RACE reads anew with MiXCR; each CDR3 protein has one entry. The data contain 300,000 to 400,000 distinct CDR3 sequences, around 30% of them singletons. The sequenced sample was PBMCs. This clonotype was obtained from a woman aged 18-55 years in good health.

The CDR3 loop reads CSVLFHEQYF. CDR3 nucleotides: TGCAGCGTTCTTTTTCACGAGCAGTACTTC. The chain uses TRBV29-1 and TRBJ2-7; D unclear. The CDR3 consists of 10 residues. Germline V gives CDR1 SQVTM, CDR2 ANQGSEA. V lost 5 bases and J lost 5, with 7 bases in between.